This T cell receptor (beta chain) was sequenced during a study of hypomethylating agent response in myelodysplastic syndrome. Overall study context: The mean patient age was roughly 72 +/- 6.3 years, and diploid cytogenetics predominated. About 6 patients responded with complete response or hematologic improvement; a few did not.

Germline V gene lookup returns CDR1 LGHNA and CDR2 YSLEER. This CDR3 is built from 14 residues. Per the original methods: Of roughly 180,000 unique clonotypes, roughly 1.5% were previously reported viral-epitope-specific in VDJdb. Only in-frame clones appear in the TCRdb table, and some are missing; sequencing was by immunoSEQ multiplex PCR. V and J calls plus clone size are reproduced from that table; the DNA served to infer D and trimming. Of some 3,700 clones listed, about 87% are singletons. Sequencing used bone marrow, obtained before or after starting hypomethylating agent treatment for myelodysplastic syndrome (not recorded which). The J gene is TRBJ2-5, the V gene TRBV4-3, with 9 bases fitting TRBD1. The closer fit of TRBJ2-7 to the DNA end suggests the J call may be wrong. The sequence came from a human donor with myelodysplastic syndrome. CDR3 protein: CASSQAGTGYEQYF. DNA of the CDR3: TGCGCCAGCAGCCAAGCCGGGACAGGGTACGAGCAGTACTTC.